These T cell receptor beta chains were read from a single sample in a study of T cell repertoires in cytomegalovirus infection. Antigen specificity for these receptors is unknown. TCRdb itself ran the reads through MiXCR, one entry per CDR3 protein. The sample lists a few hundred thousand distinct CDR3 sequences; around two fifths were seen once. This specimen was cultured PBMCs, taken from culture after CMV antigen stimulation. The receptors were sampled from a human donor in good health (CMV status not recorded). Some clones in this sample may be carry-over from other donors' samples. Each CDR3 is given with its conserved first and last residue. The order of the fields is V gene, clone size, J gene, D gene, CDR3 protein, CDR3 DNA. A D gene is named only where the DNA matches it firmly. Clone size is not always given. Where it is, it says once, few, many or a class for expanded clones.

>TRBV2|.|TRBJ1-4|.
CAREGRENEKLFF
TGTGCCAGGGAAGGACGGGAGAATGAAAAACTGTTTTTT
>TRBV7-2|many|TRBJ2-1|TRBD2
CASSGETGTSENEQFF
TGTGCCAGCAGCGGAGAAACGGGGACTAGCGAGAATGAGCAGTTCTTC
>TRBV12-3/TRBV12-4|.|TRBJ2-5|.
CASSGDLQETQYF
TGTGCCAGCAGCGGCGACCTTCAAGAGACCCAGTACTTC
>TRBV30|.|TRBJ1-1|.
CAWSAWGGRNTEAFF
TGTGCCTGGAGTGCGTGGGGAGGGAGGAACACTGAAGCTTTCTTT
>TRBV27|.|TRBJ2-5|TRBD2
CASSKRLAGGPETQYF
TGTGCCAGCAGTAAGCGACTAGCGGGGGGCCCGGAGACCCAGTACTTC
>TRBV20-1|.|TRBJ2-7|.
CSAKGGGPTEQYF
TGCAGTGCTAAAGGTGGAGGCCCGACGGAGCAGTACTTC
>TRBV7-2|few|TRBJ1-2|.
CASSLGAGVDGYTF
TGTGCCAGCAGCCTAGGGGCGGGAGTGGATGGCTACACCTTC
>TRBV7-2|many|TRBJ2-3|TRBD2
CASSLMRGGGNTQYF
TGTGCCAGCAGCTTAATGCGGGGGGGCGGAAATACGCAGTATTTT
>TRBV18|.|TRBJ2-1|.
CASSPTGISIYEQFF
TGTGCCAGCTCCCCAACAGGGATATCTATCTATGAGCAGTTCTTC
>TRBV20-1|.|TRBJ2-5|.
CSASGTYQETQYF
TGCAGTGCTAGCGGGACGTACCAAGAGACCCAGTACTTC
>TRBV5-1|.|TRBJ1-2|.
CASRWTAFDYGYTF
TGCGCCAGCAGATGGACAGCTTTCGACTATGGCTACACCTTC
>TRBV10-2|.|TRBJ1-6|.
CASSDWVMNSPLHF
TGCGCCAGCAGTGACTGGGTTATGAATTCACCCCTCCACTTT
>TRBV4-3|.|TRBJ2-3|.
CASSQDLVGKTDTQYF
TGCGCCAGCAGCCAAGATCTCGTGGGGAAGACAGATACGCAGTATTTT
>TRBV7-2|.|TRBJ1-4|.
CASSLTGFGEKLFF
TGTGCCAGCAGCCTTACAGGTTTCGGGGAAAAACTGTTTTTT
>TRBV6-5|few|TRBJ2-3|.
CASSYPATFGSDGQDTDTQYF
TGTGCCAGCAGTTACCCCGCTACGTTCGGGTCGGACGGACAAGACACAGATACGCAGTATTTT
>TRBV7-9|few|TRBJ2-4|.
CASSLNGGAKNIQYF
TGTGCCAGCAGCTTAAACGGCGGAGCCAAAAACATTCAGTACTTC
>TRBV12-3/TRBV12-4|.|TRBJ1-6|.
CASRVQDLPLHF
TGTGCCAGCAGGGTACAGGACTTACCCCTCCACTTT
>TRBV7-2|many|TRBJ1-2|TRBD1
CASSFRPGQNYGYTF
TGTGCCAGCAGCTTTCGCCCGGGACAGAACTATGGCTACACCTTC
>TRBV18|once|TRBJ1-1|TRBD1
CASYQGGTEAFF
TGTGCCAGCTACCAGGGGGGCACTGAAGCTTTCTTT
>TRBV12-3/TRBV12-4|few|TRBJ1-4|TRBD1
CASSLWGQGGEKLFF
TGTGCCAGCAGTTTATGGGGACAGGGAGGCGAAAAACTGTTTTTT
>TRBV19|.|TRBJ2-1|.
CASTWYNEQFF
TGTGCCAGTACGTGGTACAATGAGCAGTTCTTC
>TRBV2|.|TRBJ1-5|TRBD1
CASRTDREVQPQHF
TGTGCCAGCAGAACCGACAGGGAGGTACAGCCCCAGCATTTT
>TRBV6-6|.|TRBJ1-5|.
CASSYSLIGRRTYSNQPQHF
TGTGCCAGCAGTTACTCTTTGATCGGGCGCCGGACTTATAGCAATCAGCCCCAGCATTTT
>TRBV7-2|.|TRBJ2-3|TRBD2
CASSIAGFEDTQYF
TGTGCCAGCAGCATAGCGGGATTCGAAGATACGCAGTATTTT
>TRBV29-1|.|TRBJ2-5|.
CSVVGREETQYF
TGCAGCGTTGTCGGCAGGGAGGAGACCCAGTACTTC
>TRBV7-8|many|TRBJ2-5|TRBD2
CASSLVVAGGPETQYF
TGTGCCAGCAGCTTAGTTGTAGCGGGGGGGCCTGAGACCCAGTACTTC
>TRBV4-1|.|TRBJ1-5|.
CASSQSPGLNQPQHF
TGCGCCAGCAGCCAGAGCCCAGGGTTAAATCAGCCCCAGCATTTT
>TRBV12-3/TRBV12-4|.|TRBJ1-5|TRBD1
CASSQRTGGQPQHF
TGTGCCAGCAGCCAGAGGACAGGAGGGCAGCCCCAGCATTTT
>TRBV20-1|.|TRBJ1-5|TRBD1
CSAGDGTGGGQPQHF
TGCAGTGCTGGGGATGGGACAGGGGGTGGGCAGCCCCAGCATTTT
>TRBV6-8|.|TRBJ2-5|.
CASGGGYQETQYF
TGTGCCAGCGGCGGGGGCTACCAAGAGACCCAGTACTTC
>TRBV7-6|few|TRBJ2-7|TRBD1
CASSPDRDRGYEQYF
TGTGCCAGCAGCCCCGACAGGGACAGGGGCTACGAGCAGTACTTC
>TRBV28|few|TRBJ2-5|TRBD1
CASSAPGQGAETQYF
TGTGCCAGCAGTGCCCCGGGACAGGGGGCAGAGACCCAGTACTTC
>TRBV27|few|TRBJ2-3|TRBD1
CASSLFGRGRLPSTDTQYF
TGTGCCAGCAGTTTATTTGGCAGGGGGCGACTTCCTAGCACAGATACGCAGTATTTT
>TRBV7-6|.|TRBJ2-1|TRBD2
CASSLDPAGGQFF
TGTGCCAGCAGCTTAGATCCAGCGGGGGGGCAGTTCTTC
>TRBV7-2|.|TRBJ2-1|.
CASSSQTYNEQFF
TGTGCCAGCAGCTCACAAACCTACAATGAGCAGTTCTTC
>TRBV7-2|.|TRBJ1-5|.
CASSLGVDRSNQPQHF
TGTGCCAGCAGCTTAGGAGTAGACAGAAGCAATCAGCCCCAGCATTTT
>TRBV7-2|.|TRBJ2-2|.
CASSFVGGNTGELFF
TGTGCCAGCAGCTTCGTCGGGGGGAACACCGGGGAGCTGTTTTTT
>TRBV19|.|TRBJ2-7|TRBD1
CASSIGTGPYEQYF
TGTGCCAGTAGTATAGGGACAGGGCCCTACGAGCAGTACTTC
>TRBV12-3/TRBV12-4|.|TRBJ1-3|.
CASSRPKIANSGNTIYF
TGTGCCAGCAGCCGCCCGAAAATTGCGAACTCTGGAAACACCATATATTTT
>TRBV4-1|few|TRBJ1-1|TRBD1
CASSHWDRAEAFF
TGCGCCAGCAGCCACTGGGACAGGGCAGAAGCTTTCTTT
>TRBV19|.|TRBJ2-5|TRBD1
CASTEGQDQETQYF
TGTGCCAGTACCGAGGGACAGGACCAAGAGACCCAGTACTTC
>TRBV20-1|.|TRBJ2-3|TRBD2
CSATSGTSTDTQYF
TGCAGCGCAACTAGCGGGACGAGCACAGATACGCAGTATTTT
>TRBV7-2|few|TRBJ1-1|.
CASSFRLNTEAFF
TGTGCCAGCAGCTTCCGGCTGAACACTGAAGCTTTCTTT
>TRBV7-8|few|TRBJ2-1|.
CASSFPSGTHNEQFF
TGTGCCAGCAGCTTCCCCTCCGGGACACACAATGAGCAGTTCTTC
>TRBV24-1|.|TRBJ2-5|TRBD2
CATSEVTSGETQYF
TGTGCCACCAGTGAGGTGACTAGCGGTGAGACCCAGTACTTC
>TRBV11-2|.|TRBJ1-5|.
CASSLDSNHRQPQHF
TGTGCCAGCAGCTTAGACTCAAACCACAGGCAGCCCCAGCATTTT
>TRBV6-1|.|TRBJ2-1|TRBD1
CASSQLIPGQGFYNEQFF
TGTGCCAGCAGTCAGCTTATCCCGGGACAGGGCTTCTACAATGAGCAGTTCTTC
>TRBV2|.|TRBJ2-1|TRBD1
CASSADRGRVHEQFF
TGTGCCAGCAGCGCCGACAGGGGGCGCGTCCATGAGCAGTTCTTC
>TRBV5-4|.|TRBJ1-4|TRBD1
CASSRTGKEKLFF
TGTGCCAGCAGTAGGACAGGGAAAGAAAAACTGTTTTTT
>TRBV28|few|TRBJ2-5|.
CASSLSGISETQYF
TGTGCCAGCAGTTTGAGTGGGATTTCGGAGACCCAGTACTTC
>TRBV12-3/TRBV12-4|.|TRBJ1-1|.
CASSFNDPNTEAFF
TGTGCCAGCAGTTTTAACGACCCGAACACTGAAGCTTTCTTT
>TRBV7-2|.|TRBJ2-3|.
CASSLRPRMAGAHTDTQYF
TGTGCCAGCAGCTTAAGGCCCAGGATGGCGGGGGCCCACACAGATACGCAGTATTTT
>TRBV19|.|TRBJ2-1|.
CASRPRGQANEQFF
TGTGCCAGTAGACCCCGAGGGCAGGCCAATGAGCAGTTCTTC